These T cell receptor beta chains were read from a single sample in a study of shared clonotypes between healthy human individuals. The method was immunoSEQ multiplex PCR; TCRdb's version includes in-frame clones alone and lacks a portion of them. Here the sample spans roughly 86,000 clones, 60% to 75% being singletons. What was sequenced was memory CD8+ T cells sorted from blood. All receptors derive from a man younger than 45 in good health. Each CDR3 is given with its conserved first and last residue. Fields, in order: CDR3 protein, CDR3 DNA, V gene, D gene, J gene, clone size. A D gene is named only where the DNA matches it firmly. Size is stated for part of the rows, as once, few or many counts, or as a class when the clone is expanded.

CDR3 protein: CASSELPGLANNEQFF
CDR3 DNA: TGTGCCAGCAGCGAATTACCGGGACTAGCGAACAATGAGCAGTTCTTC
V gene: TRBV7-9
D gene: TRBD2
J gene: TRBJ2-1
clone size: .

CDR3 protein: CASSLVGDSYEQYF
CDR3 DNA: TGCGCCAGCAGCTTGGTCGGGGATTCCTACGAGCAGTACTTC
V gene: TRBV5-1
D gene: .
J gene: TRBJ2-7
clone size: once

CDR3 protein: CASSLGPGYNEQFF
CDR3 DNA: TGTGCCAGCAGCTTAGGGCCCGGTTACAATGAGCAGTTCTTC
V gene: TRBV7-9
D gene: .
J gene: TRBJ2-1
clone size: once

CDR3 protein: CASSEDFGTFAYGYTF
CDR3 DNA: TGTGCCAGCAGTGAGGACTTTGGGACATTCGCCTATGGCTACACCTTC
V gene: TRBV6-1
D gene: .
J gene: TRBJ1-2
clone size: .

CDR3 protein: CASGPGGTGELFF
CDR3 DNA: TGTGCCAGCGGGCCCGGAGGCACCGGGGAGCTGTTTTTT
V gene: TRBV14
D gene: .
J gene: TRBJ2-2
clone size: .

CDR3 protein: CASSRDRGFYYGYTF
CDR3 DNA: TGTGCCAGCAGCCGGGACAGGGGGTTTTACTATGGCTACACCTTC
V gene: TRBV6-1
D gene: TRBD1
J gene: TRBJ1-2
clone size: .

CDR3 protein: CASSLALLQETQYF
CDR3 DNA: TGTGCCAGCAGCTTAGCGCTTCTACAAGAGACCCAGTACTTC
V gene: TRBV7-8
D gene: .
J gene: TRBJ2-5
clone size: .

CDR3 protein: CASSLQQASTDTQYF
CDR3 DNA: TGTGCCAGCAGTCTGCAACAGGCTAGCACAGATACGCAGTATTTT
V gene: TRBV6-4
D gene: .
J gene: TRBJ2-3
clone size: few

CDR3 protein: CASSPGTGVIETQYF
CDR3 DNA: TGTGCCAGCAGCCCCGGGACAGGGGTAATAGAGACCCAGTACTTC
V gene: TRBV6-1
D gene: TRBD1
J gene: TRBJ2-5
clone size: .

CDR3 protein: CASSLTMSGGYEQYF
CDR3 DNA: TGTGCCAGCAGTTTAACCATGTCCGGTGGGTACGAGCAGTACTTC
V gene: TRBV6-5
D gene: .
J gene: TRBJ2-7
clone size: .

CDR3 protein: CSVEQEETQYF
CDR3 DNA: TGCAGCGTTGAACAGGAAGAGACCCAGTACTTC
V gene: TRBV29-1
D gene: .
J gene: TRBJ2-5
clone size: once

CDR3 protein: CASSLGFAEAFF
CDR3 DNA: TGTGCCAGCAGCTTGGGTTTCGCTGAAGCTTTCTTT
V gene: TRBV5-5
D gene: .
J gene: TRBJ1-1
clone size: few

CDR3 protein: CASRALSIGPGELFF
CDR3 DNA: TGTGCCAGCAGAGCCCTCTCGATAGGCCCCGGGGAGCTGTTTTTT
V gene: TRBV6-5
D gene: .
J gene: TRBJ2-2
clone size: .

CDR3 protein: CASTLDRDNQPQHF
CDR3 DNA: TGTGCCAGCACATTAGACAGGGACAATCAGCCCCAGCATTTT
V gene: TRBV11-2
D gene: TRBD1
J gene: TRBJ1-5
clone size: .

CDR3 protein: CASRRNNQPQHF
CDR3 DNA: TGTGCCAGCCGCAGGAACAATCAGCCCCAGCATTTT
V gene: TRBV28
D gene: .
J gene: TRBJ1-5
clone size: few

CDR3 protein: CSTLLGGRGYTF
CDR3 DNA: TGCAGCACCCTACTCGGCGGTCGGGGCTACACCTTC
V gene: TRBV29-1
D gene: .
J gene: TRBJ1-2
clone size: .

CDR3 protein: CACDSSGGDTQYF
CDR3 DNA: TGTGCCTGCGACAGCTCCGGGGGGGATACGCAGTATTTT
V gene: TRBV30
D gene: TRBD2
J gene: TRBJ2-3
clone size: .

CDR3 protein: CASGLAGGNTGELFF
CDR3 DNA: TGTGCCAGCGGACTAGCGGGAGGGAACACCGGGGAGCTGTTTTTT
V gene: TRBV6-4
D gene: TRBD2
J gene: TRBJ2-2
clone size: few

CDR3 protein: CASVGRSYEQYF
CDR3 DNA: TGTGCCAGTGTAGGCCGATCCTACGAGCAGTACTTC
V gene: TRBV28
D gene: .
J gene: TRBJ2-7
clone size: few

CDR3 protein: CASSPRGGARNEQFF
CDR3 DNA: TGTGCCAGCAGCCCTCGAGGGGGAGCGAGGAATGAGCAGTTCTTC
V gene: TRBV9
D gene: .
J gene: TRBJ2-1
clone size: .

CDR3 protein: CASSQEAQGFNEQYF
CDR3 DNA: TGCGCCAGCAGCCAAGAGGCTCAGGGGTTCAACGAGCAGTACTTC
V gene: TRBV4-1
D gene: .
J gene: TRBJ2-7
clone size: .

CDR3 protein: CASSGGGSTEAFF
CDR3 DNA: TGCGCCAGCAGTGGGGGCGGGAGCACTGAAGCTTTCTTT
V gene: TRBV10-1
D gene: .
J gene: TRBJ1-1
clone size: .

CDR3 protein: CSVDGGSRYEQYF
CDR3 DNA: TGCAGCGTTGATGGCGGGAGTAGGTACGAGCAGTACTTC
V gene: TRBV29-1
D gene: TRBD2
J gene: TRBJ2-7
clone size: few

CDR3 protein: CASSQGRLAGGIETQYF
CDR3 DNA: TGCGCCAGCAGCCAAGGGAGACTAGCGGGAGGAATCGAGACCCAGTACTTC
V gene: TRBV4-3
D gene: TRBD2
J gene: TRBJ2-5
clone size: .

CDR3 protein: CASSIWGWGYNEQFF
CDR3 DNA: TGTGCCAGTAGTATATGGGGGTGGGGCTACAATGAGCAGTTCTTC
V gene: TRBV19
D gene: .
J gene: TRBJ2-1
clone size: .

CDR3 protein: CASSQESWGGTSGEQYF
CDR3 DNA: TGCGCCAGCAGCCAAGAGTCGTGGGGGGGGACATCGGGAGAGCAGTACTTC
V gene: TRBV4-3
D gene: .
J gene: TRBJ2-7
clone size: few